This is a list of T cell receptor beta chains from one sample in a study of blood T cell repertoires in COVID-19. Sequencing used immunoSEQ multiplex PCR; TCRdb keeps in-frame clones, though not all of them. Of hundreds of thousands of clones listed, 88% were seen once; the top ten hold over 2%. The sequencing input was PBMCs or T cells enriched from blood (not recorded which). All receptors come from an older woman in a cohort exposed to, infected with or recovered from COVID-19 (not recorded which). Both conserved end residues are part of each CDR3. A D gene is named only where the DNA matches it firmly. Where a row states a size, it is once, few, many or the class of an expanded clone; other rows omit it.

d_gene: TRBD1
j_gene: TRBJ1-5
abundance: .
v_gene: TRBV6-2/TRBV6-3
CDR3nt: TGTGCCAGCAGTTACTCGAGAGGGGGCGGCAATCAGCCCCAGCATTTT
CDR3aa: CASSYSRGGGNQPQHF

d_gene: TRBD1
j_gene: TRBJ1-1
abundance: once
v_gene: TRBV28
CDR3nt: TGTGCCAGCAGTTTGTCAGGGGGCACTGAAGCTTTCTTT
CDR3aa: CASSLSGGTEAFF

d_gene: .
j_gene: TRBJ2-1
abundance: .
v_gene: TRBV28
CDR3nt: TGTGCCAGCAGTTTATATCAGCGGACCAGCTCCTACAATGAGCAGTTCTTC
CDR3aa: CASSLYQRTSSYNEQFF

d_gene: .
j_gene: TRBJ2-3
abundance: .
v_gene: TRBV19
CDR3nt: TGTGCCAGTAGTTCCTATGCTAGCGACAACCCCACAGATACGCAGTATTTT
CDR3aa: CASSSYASDNPTDTQYF

d_gene: .
j_gene: TRBJ2-3
abundance: .
v_gene: TRBV5-4
CDR3nt: TGTGCCAGCAGCTTGTCGGGGGAGAGGGGAAATACGCAGTATTTT
CDR3aa: CASSLSGERGNTQYF

d_gene: TRBD2
j_gene: TRBJ2-7
abundance: .
v_gene: TRBV27
CDR3nt: TGTGCCAGCAGAGCTAGCGGGAGTTACGAGCAGTACTTC
CDR3aa: CASRASGSYEQYF

d_gene: .
j_gene: TRBJ2-7
abundance: .
v_gene: TRBV19
CDR3nt: TGTGCCAGTAGTGGACAGATCTTCTACGAGCAGTACTTC
CDR3aa: CASSGQIFYEQYF

d_gene: .
j_gene: TRBJ2-1
abundance: .
v_gene: TRBV21-1
CDR3nt: TGTGCCAGCAGCAAAGAATGCAGGACAGGGGGGAATGAGCAGTTCTTC
CDR3aa: CASSKECRTGGNEQFF

d_gene: TRBD2
j_gene: TRBJ2-2
abundance: .
v_gene: TRBV24-1
CDR3nt: TGTGCCACCAGTGTCCATAGCGGGAGGGCCGGGGAGCTGTTTTTT
CDR3aa: CATSVHSGRAGELFF

d_gene: .
j_gene: TRBJ2-5
abundance: .
v_gene: TRBV6-5
CDR3nt: TGTGCCAGCAGTCCTTATACTCAGGGGCTGGGGACCCAGTACTTC
CDR3aa: CASSPYTQGLGTQYF

d_gene: TRBD2
j_gene: TRBJ2-7
abundance: .
v_gene: TRBV6-5
CDR3nt: TGTGCCAGCACTCCTAGCGGGACCTACGAGCAGTACTTC
CDR3aa: CASTPSGTYEQYF

d_gene: .
j_gene: TRBJ1-6
abundance: .
v_gene: TRBV11-2
CDR3nt: TGTGCCAGCAGCTTAGGAACAGGTTCACCCCTCCACTTT
CDR3aa: CASSLGTGSPLHF

d_gene: .
j_gene: TRBJ2-7
abundance: few
v_gene: TRBV30
CDR3nt: TGTGCCTGGAGTAAGGACTCCCACGGCGAGCAGTACTTC
CDR3aa: CAWSKDSHGEQYF

d_gene: .
j_gene: TRBJ1-1
abundance: .
v_gene: TRBV5-1
CDR3nt: TGCGCCAGCAGCTTGAAAGGGGTTACTGAAGCTTTCTTT
CDR3aa: CASSLKGVTEAFF

d_gene: TRBD2
j_gene: TRBJ2-1
abundance: few
v_gene: TRBV18
CDR3nt: TGTGCCAGCTCACTAGCGGGAGTCGATGAGCAGTTCTTC
CDR3aa: CASSLAGVDEQFF

d_gene: .
j_gene: TRBJ2-5
abundance: .
v_gene: TRBV2
CDR3nt: TGTGCCAGCCTTCATGGGGCAGTGGAGACCCAGTACTTC
CDR3aa: CASLHGAVETQYF

d_gene: .
j_gene: TRBJ1-1
abundance: .
v_gene: TRBV6-1
CDR3nt: TGTGCCAGCAGTGAAGGCGCTCTCTCCATGAACACTGAAGCTTTCTTT
CDR3aa: CASSEGALSMNTEAFF

d_gene: TRBD1
j_gene: TRBJ2-7
abundance: .
v_gene: TRBV6-1
CDR3nt: TGTGCCAGCAGTGAAACTGTTGGGACAGCAATCTACGAGCAGTACTTC
CDR3aa: CASSETVGTAIYEQYF

d_gene: TRBD1
j_gene: TRBJ1-5
abundance: .
v_gene: TRBV5-1
CDR3nt: TGCGCCAGCAGCCCAGGACAGGGGACTCAGCCCCAGCATTTT
CDR3aa: CASSPGQGTQPQHF

d_gene: .
j_gene: TRBJ1-6
abundance: .
v_gene: TRBV25-1
CDR3nt: TGTGCCAGCAGTGAACTCGGGGTCAGACCCCTCCACTTT
CDR3aa: CASSELGVRPLHF

d_gene: TRBD1
j_gene: TRBJ2-3
abundance: .
v_gene: TRBV7-3
CDR3nt: TGTGCCAGCAGCTCCCAGGGGACAGGCACCACAGATACGCAGTATTTT
CDR3aa: CASSSQGTGTTDTQYF

d_gene: TRBD1
j_gene: TRBJ2-2
abundance: once
v_gene: TRBV6-7
CDR3nt: TGTGCCAGCACCCGGGACAGGGCAACCGGGGAGCTGTTTTTT
CDR3aa: CASTRDRATGELFF

d_gene: .
j_gene: TRBJ1-2
abundance: .
v_gene: TRBV30
CDR3nt: TGTGCCTGGAGCCCGACAGTGAACTATGGCTACACCTTC
CDR3aa: CAWSPTVNYGYTF

d_gene: TRBD1
j_gene: TRBJ1-2
abundance: few
v_gene: TRBV28
CDR3nt: TGTGCCAGCAAATATCCCGGACAGGCATTTGGCTACACCTTC
CDR3aa: CASKYPGQAFGYTF

d_gene: TRBD1
j_gene: TRBJ1-1
abundance: .
v_gene: TRBV28
CDR3nt: TGTGCCAGCAAGTGGGGGACAGTGGCTTTCTTT
CDR3aa: CASKWGTVAFF

d_gene: .
j_gene: TRBJ2-1
abundance: .
v_gene: TRBV20-1
CDR3nt: TGCAGTGCTAGTTTTTCCGGTAATGAGCAGTTCTTC
CDR3aa: CSASFSGNEQFF

d_gene: .
j_gene: TRBJ1-3
abundance: .
v_gene: TRBV4-1
CDR3nt: TGCGCCAGCAGCCAAGAAGGGGGTCTCTCTGGAAACACCATATATTTT
CDR3aa: CASSQEGGLSGNTIYF

d_gene: TRBD2
j_gene: TRBJ2-1
abundance: .
v_gene: TRBV10-2
CDR3nt: TGCGCCAGCAGAGAATGGACTAGCTACAATGAGCAGTTCTTC
CDR3aa: CASREWTSYNEQFF

d_gene: TRBD1
j_gene: TRBJ2-1
abundance: .
v_gene: TRBV7-6
CDR3nt: TGTGCCAGCAGCCTCGGGACAGGGTTTGAGAATGAGCAGTTCTTC
CDR3aa: CASSLGTGFENEQFF

d_gene: .
j_gene: TRBJ2-3
abundance: .
v_gene: TRBV24-1
CDR3nt: TGTGCCACCAGCGAGTCCGGGACAAACACAGATACGCAGTATTTT
CDR3aa: CATSESGTNTDTQYF

d_gene: TRBD1
j_gene: TRBJ1-1
abundance: once
v_gene: TRBV5-6
CDR3nt: TGTGCCAGCAGCGTACCCGGGACAGGGGGCAACACTGAAGCTTTCTTT
CDR3aa: CASSVPGTGGNTEAFF

d_gene: TRBD1
j_gene: TRBJ2-7
abundance: once
v_gene: TRBV6-5
CDR3nt: TGTGCCAGCAGAAGGACAGGGGCCTACGAGCAGTACTTC
CDR3aa: CASRRTGAYEQYF

d_gene: .
j_gene: TRBJ2-5
abundance: .
v_gene: TRBV7-8
CDR3nt: TGTGCCAGCAGCTTAGGCCCTCTTCGGGAGACCCAGTACTTC
CDR3aa: CASSLGPLRETQYF

d_gene: .
j_gene: TRBJ2-4
abundance: .
v_gene: TRBV21-1
CDR3nt: TGTGCCAGCAGCAAGGAGACTAGCGGGAGGCCCTGGTACTTC
CDR3aa: CASSKETSGRPWYF

d_gene: TRBD2
j_gene: TRBJ2-1
abundance: .
v_gene: TRBV7-8
CDR3nt: TGTGCCAGCAGCTTAGGCCCGGGACTAGCCGGCTACAATGAGCAGTTCTTC
CDR3aa: CASSLGPGLAGYNEQFF

d_gene: .
j_gene: TRBJ1-1
abundance: .
v_gene: TRBV18
CDR3nt: TGTGCCAGCTCACCAGGGGGACTCGAAGCTTTCTTT
CDR3aa: CASSPGGLEAFF

d_gene: TRBD2
j_gene: TRBJ2-7
abundance: .
v_gene: TRBV5-1
CDR3nt: TGCGCCAGCAGCTCCAGCGGGAGTTTCTACGAGCAGTACTTC
CDR3aa: CASSSSGSFYEQYF

d_gene: TRBD2
j_gene: TRBJ2-1
abundance: .
v_gene: TRBV2
CDR3nt: TGTGCCAGCAGTGATCTGGTTTTGGCTAGCGGGAGTAACAATGAGCAGTTCTTC
CDR3aa: CASSDLVLASGSNNEQFF

d_gene: TRBD2
j_gene: TRBJ2-1
abundance: .
v_gene: TRBV28
CDR3nt: TGTGCCAGCAGAGGACTAGCGGACTACAATGAGCAGTTCTTC
CDR3aa: CASRGLADYNEQFF

d_gene: .
j_gene: TRBJ2-2
abundance: .
v_gene: TRBV10-2
CDR3nt: TGCGCCAGCAGGAAGGGTCGCGGGGGCGTTTACGGGGAGCTGTTTTTT
CDR3aa: CASRKGRGGVYGELFF

d_gene: TRBD2
j_gene: TRBJ2-7
abundance: .
v_gene: TRBV3-1/TRBV3-2
CDR3nt: TGTGCCAGCGGGACTAGCGGGAGTTACGAGCAGTACTTC
CDR3aa: CASGTSGSYEQYF

d_gene: TRBD1
j_gene: TRBJ1-2
abundance: .
v_gene: TRBV18
CDR3nt: TGTGCCAGCTCACCCAATACAGGGGACTATGGCTACACCTTC
CDR3aa: CASSPNTGDYGYTF

d_gene: .
j_gene: TRBJ1-1
abundance: .
v_gene: TRBV7-7
CDR3nt: TGTGCTAGCAGCTTGACTATAGGGAGTGAAGCTTTCTTT
CDR3aa: CASSLTIGSEAFF